These T cell receptor beta chains were read from a single sample in a study of shared T cell receptors in the human thymus. Measured with immunoSEQ multiplex PCR; TCRdb has only the in-frame clones, and not every one. The top ten clones hold roughly 0.0094% of a sample with some 640,000 clones, 87% of them seen once. The same data also went into a second study, on human thymus T cells.

Specimen: thymocytes. The receptors here all came from a boy under three years old with a congenital heart defect. The CDR3 runs from the conserved cysteine through the conserved F or W. A D gene is named only where the DNA matches it firmly. Size tells how often a clone was seen (once, few, many) or the class of an expanded clone, and some rows leave it out.

TRBJ1-1 | - | TRBV4-3 | - | CASSHNSVDGTEAFF | TGCGCCAGCAGCCATAACTCAGTAGACGGGACTGAAGCTTTCTTT
TRBJ2-7 | TRBD2 | TRBV12-5 | - | CASGPLPSGTYYEQYF | TGTGCTAGTGGACCCTTACCTAGCGGGACTTACTACGAGCAGTACTTC
TRBJ2-6 | TRBD1 | TRBV7-9 | - | CASSGTVRTSAANVLTF | TGTGCCAGCTCTGGGACAGTTAGAACCTCTGCGGCCAACGTCCTGACTTTC
TRBJ2-7 | - | TRBV5-6 | - | CASRSKANSYEQYF | TGTGCCAGCAGATCGAAAGCTAACTCCTACGAGCAGTACTTC
TRBJ1-2 | TRBD1 | TRBV15 | - | CATSRDPLQDRGYGYTF | TGTGCCACCAGCAGAGATCCCCTCCAGGACAGGGGATATGGCTACACCTTC
TRBJ2-1 | TRBD2 | TRBV19 | - | CASSIDRDGRSRHEQFF | TGTGCCAGTAGTATAGATCGAGACGGGAGGTCTCGTCATGAGCAGTTCTTC
TRBJ2-7 | TRBD2 | TRBV4-1 | once | CASSPTGGLAGGPGEQYF | TGCGCCAGCAGCCCCACAGGGGGACTAGCGGGAGGGCCGGGGGAGCAGTACTTC
TRBJ1-2 | TRBD1 | TRBV6-5 | - | CASRKDRGDYGYTF | TGTGCCAGCAGAAAGGACAGGGGGGACTATGGCTACACCTTC
TRBJ2-7 | TRBD2 | TRBV5-1 | - | CASSYGRGISYEQYF | TGCGCCAGCAGCTACGGGAGGGGAATATCCTACGAGCAGTACTTC
TRBJ2-1 | - | TRBV28 | - | CASSPFSEGGPYNEQFF | TGTGCCAGCAGTCCGTTTAGTGAAGGAGGGCCCTACAATGAGCAGTTCTTC
TRBJ2-3 | - | TRBV11-2 | once | CASSLVRRGSTDTQYF | TGTGCCAGCAGCTTAGTTCGACGCGGCAGCACAGATACGCAGTATTTT
TRBJ1-1 | TRBD1 | TRBV25-1 | - | CASRTQGTGGRAEAFF | TGTGCCAGCAGGACCCAGGGGACAGGGGGTAGGGCTGAAGCTTTCTTT
TRBJ1-6 | - | TRBV7-6 | - | CASSSRQAPSSYNSPLHF | TGTGCCAGCAGCTCCAGACAGGCTCCCAGCTCCTATAATTCACCCCTCCACTTT
TRBJ2-2 | - | TRBV7-2 | - | CASSLAQENTGELFF | TGTGCCAGCAGCTTAGCGCAGGAGAACACCGGGGAGCTGTTTTTT
TRBJ2-1 | TRBD1 | TRBV6-4 | - | CASRGQGAYNEQFF | TGTGCCAGCAGGGGACAGGGGGCCTACAATGAGCAGTTCTTC
TRBJ2-3 | TRBD2 | TRBV4-3 | - | CASSHPSGRVGTDTQYF | TGCGCCAGCAGCCACCCTAGCGGGAGGGTGGGCACAGATACGCAGTATTTT
TRBJ2-7 | - | TRBV6-1 | - | CASSESPVYEQYF | TGTGCCAGCAGTGAATCCCCCGTCTACGAGCAGTACTTC
TRBJ2-7 | TRBD2 | TRBV9 | - | CASSADGLAGPYEQYF | TGTGCCAGCAGCGCCGACGGACTAGCGGGTCCCTACGAGCAGTACTTC
TRBJ1-2 | TRBD1 | TRBV19 | - | CASSIPPRQGNNYGYTF | TGTGCCAGTAGTATACCGCCCCGACAGGGGAATAACTATGGCTACACCTTC
TRBJ2-7 | TRBD1 | TRBV7-8 | - | CASASTGTASYEQYF | TGTGCCAGCGCCTCGACCGGGACAGCTTCCTACGAGCAGTACTTC
TRBJ2-7 | TRBD1 | TRBV5-4 | - | CASSLGDRATFYEQYF | TGTGCCAGCAGCTTGGGGGACAGGGCGACTTTCTACGAGCAGTACTTC
TRBJ2-3 | - | TRBV4-3 | - | CASSQESPRGTDTQYF | TGCGCCAGCAGCCAAGAGTCTCCTCGGGGCACAGATACGCAGTATTTT
TRBJ2-7 | TRBD1 | TRBV7-7 | - | CASSFGTGPPYEQYF | TGTGCTAGCAGCTTTGGGACAGGCCCTCCCTACGAGCAGTACTTC
TRBJ1-5 | - | TRBV11-2 | - | CASSLGGLQPQHF | TGTGCCAGCAGCTTAGGAGGGCTCCAGCCCCAGCATTTT
TRBJ2-7 | - | TRBV18 | - | CASSPTQSSYEQYF | TGTGCCAGCTCACCGACTCAAAGCTCCTACGAGCAGTACTTC
TRBJ2-7 | TRBD1 | TRBV5-4 | few | CASSLGRDREIYEQYF | TGTGCCAGCAGCTTGGGCCGGGACAGGGAAATCTACGAGCAGTACTTC
TRBJ1-2 | TRBD1 | TRBV9 | - | CASSGTGRGYTF | TGTGCCAGCAGCGGGACAGGTAGAGGCTACACCTTC
TRBJ2-7 | - | TRBV21-1 | - | CASSKTRGAKQYF | TGTGCCAGCAGCAAAACGCGGGGCGCGAAGCAGTACTTC
TRBJ2-4 | - | TRBV28 | - | CASSLLVGVNKNIQYF | TGTGCCAGCAGTTTATTGGTGGGAGTGAATAAAAACATTCAGTACTTC
TRBJ2-5 | TRBD1 | TRBV6-1 | - | CASSGDPGTGVRETQYF | TGTGCCAGCAGTGGAGACCCCGGGACAGGGGTACGAGAGACCCAGTACTTC